This T cell receptor (beta chain) was captured in a study of cytomegalovirus exposure and HLA in healthy donors. Study in general: There were approximately 85 million unique TCRs (from HLA-typed donors) in an early data release.

Researchers ran the PCR with 60 Vbeta and 13 Jbeta primers. Produced via immunoSEQ multiplex PCR; TCRdb's table is partial and in-frame only. The table includes about 190,000 clones, around 87% detected once. For this clone: The antigen remains undetermined.

Study results and caveats: A reported reduction in N-insertions relative to the approximately 690-donor mean was seen in an Asian-associated ancestry cluster in a later analysis. Further analysis, carried out later, found HLA-associated TCR beta chains more clonally expanded than equally common other chains. Researchers reported in a later analysis that a missense DCLRE1C variant was tied to TCR beta V- and J-gene trimming.

There are 15 residues in the CDR3. Losses at the gene ends were 0 bases for V and 2 bases for J; bases not matched to a gene: 1. Germline-derived CDR1 and CDR2 are GTSNPN and SVGIG (reference sequence). The specimen was PBMCs. This TCR derives from a woman in her late teens or twenties in good health and CMV-seronegative. The J gene is TRBJ2-6, the V gene TRBV30; 7 bases fit TRBD1. The CDR3: CAWSVGTAGANVLTF. Written as DNA, the CDR3 is TGTGCCTGGAGTGTAGGGACAGCTGGGGCCAACGTCCTGACTTTC. The complete variable domain, with remaining parts taken from reference TRBV30 and TRBJ2-6, reads SQTIHQWPATLVQPVGSPLSLECTVEGTSNPNLYWYRQAAGRGLQLLFYSVGIGQISSEVPQNLSASRPQDRQFILSSKKLLLSDSGFYLCAWSVGTAGANVLTFGAGSRLTVL.